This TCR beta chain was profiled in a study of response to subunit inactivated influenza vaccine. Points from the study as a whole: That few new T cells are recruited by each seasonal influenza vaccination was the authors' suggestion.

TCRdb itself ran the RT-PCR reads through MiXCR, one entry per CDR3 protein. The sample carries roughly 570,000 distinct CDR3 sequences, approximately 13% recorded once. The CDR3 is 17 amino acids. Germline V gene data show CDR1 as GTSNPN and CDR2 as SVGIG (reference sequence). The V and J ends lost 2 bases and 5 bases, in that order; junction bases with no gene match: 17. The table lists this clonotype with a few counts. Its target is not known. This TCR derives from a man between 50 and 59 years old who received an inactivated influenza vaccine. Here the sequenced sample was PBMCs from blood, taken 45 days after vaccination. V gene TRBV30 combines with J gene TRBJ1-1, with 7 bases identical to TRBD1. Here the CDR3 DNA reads TGTGCCTGGAGTCCAGGGTTGGGGTCCCCGACAGGGACTGAAGCTTTCTTT. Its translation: CAWSPGLGSPTGTEAFF.